Listed below are T cell receptor beta chains from one sample, sequenced in a study of blood T cell repertoires in COVID-19. Here immunoSEQ multiplex PCR was the method, and the copy in TCRdb shows in-frame clones only, minus some. The sample shows some 30,000 clones, more than 70% of them seen only once. The sequencing sample was made of peripheral blood. These receptors were taken from a human donor with active COVID-19. The donor label of this sample is uncertain. The CDR3 runs from the conserved cysteine through the conserved F or W. The D gene is left open where the match is weak. The size entry is marked missing in some rows and otherwise reads once, few, many or a size class.

v_gene	abundance	d_gene	j_gene	CDR3nt	CDR3aa
TRBV9	.	TRBD2	TRBJ2-3	TGTGCCAGCAGCCTTAGCGGGGTGGGCACAGATACGCAGTATTTT	CASSLSGVGTDTQYF
TRBV11-3	few	.	TRBJ1-2	TGTGCCAGCAGCCAGGATGCAGGCTATGGCTACACCTTC	CASSQDAGYGYTF
TRBV2	.	TRBD1	TRBJ1-5	TGTGCCAGCAGCGGGACAGTAAATAGCAATCAGCCCCAGCATTTT	CASSGTVNSNQPQHF
TRBV7-6	.	TRBD1	TRBJ1-1	TGTGCCAGCAGCTTTCAGGGGGCGCGTACTGAAGCTTTCTTT	CASSFQGARTEAFF
TRBV5-1	.	.	TRBJ2-7	TGCGCCAGCAGCTTACTCTCCAAAGGACAATCCTACGAGCAGTACTTC	CASSLLSKGQSYEQYF
TRBV6-2/TRBV6-3	.	.	TRBJ1-1	TGTGCCAGCAGTCTTGTCAGGCACACTGAAGCTTTCTTT	CASSLVRHTEAFF
TRBV5-1	.	.	TRBJ1-3	TGCGCCAGCAGCTTGGCCGGGACAACTGGAAACACCATATATTTT	CASSLAGTTGNTIYF
TRBV19	once	TRBD1	TRBJ2-1	TGTGCCAGTAGTATCCGACAGGGAAGCTCCTACAATGAGCAGTTCTTC	CASSIRQGSSYNEQFF
TRBV5-6	.	.	TRBJ2-1	TGTGCCAGCAGCGTTAAAAATGAGCAGTTCTTC	CASSVKNEQFF
TRBV3-1/TRBV3-2	.	.	TRBJ2-7	TGTGCCAGCAGCCAAGATAGCGGTATCCCGACCTACGAGCAGTACTTC	CASSQDSGIPTYEQYF
TRBV6-2/TRBV6-3	.	.	TRBJ1-2	TGTGCCAGCAGTTACCAGGGGCCGGTCTATGGCTACACCTTC	CASSYQGPVYGYTF
TRBV12-3/TRBV12-4	.	.	TRBJ1-2	TGTGCCAGCAGTTCGAGGTTTGGCTACACCTTC	CASSSRFGYTF
TRBV28	once	TRBD1	TRBJ1-6	TGTGCCAGTAAGACAGGGAGCTCCTATAATTCACCCCTCCACTTT	CASKTGSSYNSPLHF
TRBV18	once	.	TRBJ2-5	TGTGCCAGCTCACCGCAGGGTGGTCAAGAGACCCAGTACTTC	CASSPQGGQETQYF
TRBV4-1	.	TRBD2	TRBJ2-1	TGCGCCAGCAGCCCTAGCGGGGGGCTCGGGAATGAGCAGTTCTTC	CASSPSGGLGNEQFF
TRBV7-8	.	TRBD1	TRBJ2-7	TGTGCCAGCGGTGGGTCGGGACAGGGGGGCTACGAGCAGTACTTC	CASGGSGQGGYEQYF
TRBV28	few	.	TRBJ2-2	TGTGCCAGCAGTTACAGAAGCACCGGGGAGCTGTTTTTT	CASSYRSTGELFF